Shown below are 17 T cell receptor beta chains from a single sample sequenced in a study of T cells in women clearing cervical HPV infection. The repertoire was sequenced with immunoSEQ multiplex PCR; TCRdb's copy has only in-frame clones and lacks some. The sample data list around 39,000 clones. The material sequenced was blood buffy coat. These receptors were collected from a woman between 18 and 70 years old with a cervical HPV16 infection that either progressed to CIN3+ or cleared (not recorded which).

On this clone: The read terminates 3 residues ahead of where the CDR3 ends, so the germline J gene completes it. This chain connects TRBV7-3 to TRBJ1-2; D remains ambiguous. This CDR3 spans 16 amino acids. Germline V gene sequence: CDR1 SGHTA, CDR2 FQGTGA. The sequenced part of the CDR3 DNA is TGTGCCAGCAGCTCTCGAGCGACTAGCGGGTACAATGAC. This encodes CASSSRATSGYND. The whole CDR3 protein is CASSSRATSGYNDYTF.

With respect to this clone: The read gets to within 3 residues of the CDR3 end, and the germline J gene fills in the rest. The chain uses TRBV29-1 and TRBJ2-3, with a weak D call TRBD1 (5 bases). The germline gives CDR1 SQVTM, CDR2 ANQGSEA. CDR3 length: 12 amino acids. CDR3: CSVGPGKETQYF. CDR3 bases read: TGCAGCGTTGGGCCAGGGAAAGAGACG.

As for this clone: The read ends 3 residues early relative to the CDR3; the germline J gene fills the gap. The rearrangement links TRBV30 to TRBJ2-3; D might be TRBD2 (5 bases). This CDR3 comprises 12 residues. Germline V gives CDR1 GTSNPN, CDR2 SVGIG (reference sequence). The CDR3 bases that were read are TGTGCCTGGAGTGTAGCGGCCGATGCG. This encodes CAWSVAADA. The full CDR3 is CAWSVAADAQYF.

About this clone itself: The read stops 3 residues short of the end of the CDR3; the missing end is completed from the germline J gene. The chain combines TRBV20-1 with TRBJ2-5; D unclear. This CDR3 has 12 residues. Germline V lookup: CDR1 DFQATT, CDR2 SNEGSKA (reference sequence). The ends were cut back, 7 bases at V and 1 base at J, with 10 bases in the middle. The sequenced part of the CDR3 DNA is TGCAGTGTTAGGCGATCCCAAGAGACC. As protein: CSVRRSQET. The whole CDR3 region reads CSVRRSQETQYF.

Concerning this clone itself: Coverage ceases 3 residues before the CDR3 finishes, and the germline J gene fills in the end. The chain joins TRBV28 to TRBJ2-7; D possibly corresponds to TRBD1 (6 bases). Germline V CDR1 and CDR2: MDHEN, SYDVKM. This CDR3 is 13 amino acids long. The ends were cut back, 5 bases at V and 6 bases at J, with 14 bases in the middle. CDR3: CASSLGTSAEQYF. The part of the CDR3 DNA that was read is TGTGCCAGCAGTCTTGGGACATCGGCCGAG. Filled out from reference TRBV28 and TRBJ2-7, the complete variable domain reads DVKVTQSSRYLVKRTGEKVFLECVQDMDHENMFWYRQDPGLGLRLIYFSYDVKMKEKGDIPEGYSVSREKKERFSLILESASTNQTSMYLCASSLGTSAEQYFGPGTRLTVT.

As concerns this clone: The DNA ends 3 residues before the CDR3 does, and the rest of the CDR3 is filled in from the germline J gene. The chain recombines TRBV14 with TRBJ2-7; D is possibly TRBD1 (6 bases). Looked up from germline, CDR1 is SGHDN and CDR2 is FVKESK. Trimming pared 9 bases from V and 3 bases from J, leaving 18 bases between. The CDR3 sequence is 14 residues long. The CDR3 bases that were read are TGTGCCAGGGGCTCCCAGGGGCCCCTCTACGAG. This translates into CARGSQGPLYE. From start to end, the CDR3 is CARGSQGPLYEQYF. Using reference TRBV14 and TRBJ2-7 for the parts outside the CDR3, the full variable domain is EAGVTQFPSHSVIEKGQTVTLRCDPISGHDNLYWYRRVMGKEIKFLLHFVKESKQDESGMPNNRFLAERTGGTYSTLKVQPAELEDSGVYFCARGSQGPLYEQYFGPGTRLTVT.

About this clone: The sequenced fragment ends 3 residues before the CDR3 boundary, so the rest is inferred from the germline J gene. This chain uses TRBV12-3 or TRBV12-4 with TRBJ1-6; 9 bases are shared with TRBD1. The ends lost 5 bases at V and 7 bases at J; junction bases unmatched: 3. This CDR3 comprises 14 residues. CDR3 protein: CASSAGQGNSPLHF. The part of the CDR3 DNA that was read is TGTGCCAGCAGTGCCGGACAGGGGAATTCACCC.

Concerning this clone itself: The read terminates 3 residues ahead of where the CDR3 ends, so the germline J gene completes it. This rearrangement joins TRBV19 to TRBJ1-2, with TRBD1 identical over 7 bases. The germline gives CDR1 LNHDA, CDR2 SQIVND (reference sequence). The V gene end was trimmed by 1 base and the J gene end by 5 bases; junction bases not matched to a gene: 4. This CDR3 is built from 14 residues. The CDR3 bases that were read are TGTGCCAGTAGTATAGGGGCAGGGGGATATGGC. Its protein product is CASSIGAGGYG. The full CDR3 protein reads CASSIGAGGYGYTF.

As regards this clone: The sequence runs out 3 residues before the end of the CDR3; the remainder is reconstructed from the germline J gene. The rearrangement links TRBV29-1 to TRBJ1-2; 7 nucleotides agree with TRBD1. Germline CDR1 reads SQVTM; CDR2 reads ANQGSEA. V lost 7 bases and J lost 0; bases outside the gene matches: 2. The CDR3 sequence is 12 residues long. The DNA read from the CDR3 is TGCAGCGGTGGGACAGCTAACTATGGC. Protein: CSGGTANYG. The whole CDR3 protein reads CSGGTANYGYTF.

Regarding this clone: The read ends 3 residues shy of where the CDR3 ends; the end is completed using the germline J gene. The chain combines TRBV7-9 with TRBJ1-5, with no clear D. V lost 3 bases and J lost 3, with 9 bases in between. Germline-derived CDR1 and CDR2 are SEHNR and FQNEAQ (reference sequence). This CDR3 comprises 14 residues. The DNA read from the CDR3 is TGTGCCAGCAGCTTTGCAGGATACAATCAGCCC. Translation: CASSFAGYNQP. The full CDR3 is CASSFAGYNQPQHF.

A note on this clone: From the germline J gene comes the end of the CDR3, since the read stops 3 residues before it. This rearrangement joins TRBV7-9 to TRBJ2-3, with a possible D match to TRBD1 (6 bases). The germline gives CDR1 SEHNR, CDR2 FQNEAQ (reference sequence). The CDR3 is 14 residues long. The CDR3 bases that were read are TGTGCCAGCAGCTCGCCCCGGGACAAAGAGACG. Its translation: CASSSPRDKET. The entire CDR3 sequence reads CASSSPRDKETQYF.

As to this clone: Read data end 3 residues before the CDR3 end; the end is taken from the germline J gene. The gene calls are TRBV2 and TRBJ2-1; D not certain. Germline V gene lookup returns CDR1 SNHLY and CDR2 FYNNEI. The V end was cut by 4 bases, the J end by 0 bases, with 4 bases between. The CDR3 is 13 amino acids. The CDR3 loop is CASSGSSYNEQFF. The sequenced part of the CDR3 DNA is TGTGCCAGCAGTGGTAGCTCCTACAATGAG.

Note on this clone: From the germline J gene comes the end of the CDR3, since the read stops 3 residues before it. This chain connects TRBV12-3 or TRBV12-4 to TRBJ1-2, with 9 bases lining up with TRBD1. V lost 3 bases, J lost 6 bases, and 11 bases stayed unmatched. This CDR3 has 16 residues. Partial CDR3 DNA: TGTGCCAGCAGTTTCCCCGGGACAGGGATCCAGGATGGC. It translates to CASSFPGTGIQDG. The CDR3 reads in full as CASSFPGTGIQDGYTF.

Turning to this clone: The read finishes 3 residues shy of the CDR3 end, and the germline J gene is used to complete it. The chain uses TRBV5-1 and TRBJ2-2, with D perhaps being TRBD1 or TRBD2 (5 bases each). This CDR3 spans 13 amino acids. In germline, CDR1 is SGHRS, CDR2 YFSETQ. Partial CDR3 DNA: TGCGCCAGCAGCGACCAGAGGGGAGAAAAG. Residues: CASSDQRGEK. The whole CDR3 protein reads CASSDQRGEKLFF.

As to this clone: The CDR3 is cut off 3 residues early in the read; its end comes from the germline J gene. The rearrangement joins TRBV19 to TRBJ2-3; D is perhaps TRBD1 (6 bases). Germline CDR1 and CDR2: LNHDA and SQIVND (reference sequence). The CDR3 covers 14 residues. Trimming cost V 7 bases and J 2 bases, with 13 bases left between them. This chain's CDR3 is CASKKTGSTDTQYF. The DNA read from the CDR3 is TGTGCCAGTAAAAAGACAGGATCCACAGATACG.

Concerning this clone itself: Its ends do not fully match the called genes, so a read error is possible. From the germline J gene comes the end of the CDR3, since the read stops 3 residues before it. The J gene is TRBJ1-2, the V gene TRBV2, with 7 bases fitting TRBD1. Germline CDR1 and CDR2: SNHLY and FYNNEI. There are 13 residues in the CDR3. The sequenced part of the CDR3 DNA is TGTGCCAGCCGTGATACAGGGGTTAATGAC. Protein sequence: CASRDTGVND. The CDR3, in full, reads CASRDTGVNDYTF.

As for this clone: The sequenced fragment ends 3 residues before the CDR3 boundary, so the rest is inferred from the germline J gene. The chain joins TRBV30 to TRBJ1-2; 11 nucleotides match TRBD1. CDR1 is GTSNPN and CDR2 is SVGIG in the germline V gene (reference sequence). The CDR3 has 16 residues. V shed 2 bases, J shed 5 bases, and the junction held 10 bases outside the gene matches. The CDR3 bases that were read are TGTGCCTGGAGTCGCCCCCGGGACAGGGGGAATTATGGC. It is translated as CAWSRPRDRGNYG. The complete CDR3 reads CAWSRPRDRGNYGYTF.